Below, 3 T cell receptor beta chains from the same sample are listed, as sequenced in a study of shared clonotypes between healthy human individuals. TCRdb's table, derived via immunoSEQ multiplex PCR, lists solely in-frame clones and lacks some. The sample contains about 2.5 million clones, about nine tenths of which appear only once. Sequenced: naive CD4+ T cells from PBMCs. Subset: CD45RA+ positively selected. Every receptor here comes from a man younger than 35 in good health. Some clones in this sample may be carry-over from other donors' samples.

A remark on this clone: Other nucleotide sequences in the sample specify the same CDR3. CDR3 amino acids: CASSSDGKETQYF. CDR3 nucleotides: TGCGCCAGCAGCTCGGACGGAAAAGAGACCCAGTACTTC. The chain joins TRBV5-1 to TRBJ2-5; D not resolved. Trimming shortened V by 3 bases and J by 3 bases, and 9 bases separated the two germline ends. Germline CDR1 SGHRS, CDR2 YFSETQ. This CDR3 contains 13 residues. Full variable domain (rest looked up from reference TRBV5-1 and TRBJ2-5): KAGVTQTPRYLIKTRGQQVTLSCSPISGHRSVSWYQQTPGQGLQFLFEYFSETQRNKGNFPGRFSGRQFSNSRSEMNVSTLELGDSALYLCASSSDGKETQYFGPGTRLLVL.

The chain uses TRBV9 and TRBJ1-1; TRBD1 might be the D (5 bases). Trimming removed 3 bases at V and 11 bases at J, with 23 bases between. The germline gives CDR1 SGDLS, CDR2 YYNGEE. The CDR3 loop spans 15 amino acids. The CDR3 is CASSGSGTPNFGAFF. The DNA of the CDR3 is TGTGCCAGCAGCGGTTCCGGGACCCCCAATTTCGGGGCTTTCTTT.

The chain uses TRBV19 and TRBJ2-2; D remains ambiguous. Trimming took 3 bases from V and 6 from J, leaving 8 bases between them. CDR1 is LNHDA and CDR2 is SQIVND in the germline V gene (reference sequence). The CDR3 extends over 13 amino acids. In nucleotides, the CDR3 is TGTGCCAGTAGTATCTTTCTGGCCGGGGAGCTGTTTTTT. This sequence encodes CASSIFLAGELFF. Supplemented by reference TRBV19 and TRBJ2-2, the full variable domain reads DGGITQSPKYLFRKEGQNVTLSCEQNLNHDAMYWYRQDPGQGLRLIYYSQIVNDFQKGDIAEGYSVSREKKESFPLTVTSAQKNPTAFYLCASSIFLAGELFFGEGSRLTVL.